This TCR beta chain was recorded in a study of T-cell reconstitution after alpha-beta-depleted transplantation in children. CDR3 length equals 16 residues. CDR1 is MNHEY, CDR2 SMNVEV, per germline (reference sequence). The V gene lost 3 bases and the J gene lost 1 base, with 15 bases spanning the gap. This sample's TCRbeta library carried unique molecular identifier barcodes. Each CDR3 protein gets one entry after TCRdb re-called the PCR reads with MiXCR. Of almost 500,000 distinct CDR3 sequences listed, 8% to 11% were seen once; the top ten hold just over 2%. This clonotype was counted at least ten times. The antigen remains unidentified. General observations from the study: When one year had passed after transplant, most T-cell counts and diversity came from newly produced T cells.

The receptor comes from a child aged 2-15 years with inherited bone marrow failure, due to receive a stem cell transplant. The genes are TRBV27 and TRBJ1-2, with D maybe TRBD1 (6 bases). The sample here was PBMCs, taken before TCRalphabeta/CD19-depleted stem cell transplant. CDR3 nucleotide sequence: TGTGCCAGCAGTTTCACCGGGGACACCCATAACTATGGCTACACCTTC. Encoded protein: CASSFTGDTHNYGYTF.